The rows below give T cell receptor beta chains drawn from one sample of a study of blood T cell repertoires in COVID-19. Repertoires were generated with immunoSEQ multiplex PCR, while TCRdb's copy carries only in-frame clones and drops some. The sample has about 120,000 clones; less than 85% are singletons. The sample taken for sequencing was peripheral blood. These receptor sequences come from a man between 50 and 59 years old with acute or convalescent COVID-19. Both conserved end residues are part of each CDR3. A D gene is named only where the DNA matches it firmly. Some rows have no size entry. The others give once, few or many, or a class for an expanded clone.

v_gene	j_gene	abundance	d_gene	CDR3aa	CDR3nt
TRBV11-2	TRBJ2-2	NA	TRBD2	CASSLSGGNTGELFF	TGTGCCAGCAGCTTAAGCGGGGGAAACACCGGGGAGCTGTTTTTT
TRBV19	TRBJ2-2	NA	TRBD2	CASSIQGTSGSMNTGELFF	TGTGCCAGTAGTATACAGGGGACTAGCGGGAGCATGAACACCGGGGAGCTGTTTTTT
TRBV14	TRBJ2-7	NA	TRBD1	CASSLGTGSYEQYF	TGTGCCAGCAGCCTGGGGACAGGGTCGTACGAGCAGTACTTC
TRBV11-2	TRBJ2-2	NA	NA	CASSPRSTGELFF	TGTGCCAGCAGCCCGAGGAGTACCGGGGAGCTGTTTTTT
TRBV11-2	TRBJ1-4	NA	NA	CASSLDGAYNEKLFF	TGTGCCAGCAGCTTAGATGGAGCCTATAATGAAAAACTGTTTTTT
TRBV7-9	TRBJ2-1	NA	TRBD2	CASSPWLAGGYNEQFF	TGTGCCAGCAGCCCATGGCTAGCGGGAGGCTACAATGAGCAGTTCTTC
TRBV7-9	TRBJ1-2	NA	TRBD1	CASSSTGTGNGYTF	TGTGCCAGCAGCTCCACCGGGACAGGGAATGGCTACACCTTC
TRBV7-9	TRBJ1-5	once	TRBD1	CASSFGTDGPQHF	TGTGCCAGCAGCTTCGGGACAGACGGGCCCCAGCATTTT
TRBV7-9	TRBJ2-1	NA	TRBD2	CASSSSSGIYNEQFF	TGTGCCAGCAGTTCCTCTAGCGGGATCTACAATGAGCAGTTCTTC
TRBV15	TRBJ1-1	few	TRBD1	CATSKGQGAGGAEAFF	TGTGCCACCAGCAAGGGACAGGGGGCCGGAGGGGCTGAAGCTTTCTTT
TRBV11-3	TRBJ2-1	NA	TRBD2	CASSSDSGGAYNEQFF	TGTGCCAGCAGCTCCGATAGCGGGGGGGCTTACAATGAGCAGTTCTTC
TRBV11-1	TRBJ2-7	few	NA	CASSLASREQYF	TGTGCCAGCAGCTTAGCGTCGAGGGAGCAGTACTTC
TRBV29-1	TRBJ2-6	once	NA	CSVVFQGGANVLTF	TGCAGCGTTGTATTTCAGGGGGGGGCCAACGTCCTGACTTTC
TRBV18	TRBJ1-6	few	TRBD1	CASSPGTGGGSPLHF	TGTGCCAGCTCACCAGGGACAGGGGGAGGATCACCCCTCCACTTT
TRBV18	TRBJ1-1	few	NA	CASSPRRAMNTEAFF	TGTGCCAGCTCACCTCGGCGGGCAATGAACACTGAAGCTTTCTTT
TRBV19	TRBJ1-5	NA	NA	CATDSEGPTQPQHF	TGTGCCACCGATTCGGAGGGGCCCACTCAGCCCCAGCATTTT
TRBV13	TRBJ2-2	NA	NA	CASSLQGELFF	TGTGCCAGCAGCTTACAGGGGGAGCTGTTTTTT
TRBV7-2	TRBJ2-7	NA	TRBD1	CASSTSGTGAYEQYF	TGTGCCAGCAGCACCTCCGGGACAGGGGCATACGAGCAGTACTTC
TRBV4-1	TRBJ1-2	few	NA	CASSLRQEPNYGYTF	TGCGCCAGCAGCCTAAGACAGGAACCTAACTATGGCTACACCTTC
TRBV30	TRBJ1-2	NA	TRBD1	CAWGTGPYGYTF	TGTGCCTGGGGGACAGGGCCATATGGCTACACCTTC
TRBV5-1	TRBJ1-5	NA	TRBD1	CASSLEGAGNQPQHF	TGCGCCAGCAGCTTGGAGGGGGCGGGCAATCAGCCCCAGCATTTT
TRBV7-9	TRBJ2-6	NA	NA	CASSLPRVTGANVLTF	TGTGCCAGCAGCTTACCCAGGGTCACTGGGGCCAACGTCCTGACTTTC
TRBV14	TRBJ2-7	NA	TRBD2	CASSQDKVLSGGRLSYEQYF	TGTGCCAGCAGCCAAGATAAAGTTTTGAGCGGGGGGCGGCTATCCTACGAGCAGTACTTC
TRBV7-2	TRBJ2-5	NA	NA	CASSMGLQETQYF	TGTGCCAGCAGCATGGGACTCCAAGAGACCCAGTACTTC
TRBV29-1	TRBJ1-3	NA	TRBD1	CSAQGVVSGNTIYF	TGCAGCGCTCAGGGGGTGGTCTCTGGAAACACCATATATTTT
TRBV3-1/TRBV3-2	TRBJ2-7	NA	TRBD2	CASSITSGSSYEQYF	TGTGCCAGCAGCATTACTAGCGGGAGCTCCTACGAGCAGTACTTC
TRBV5-6	TRBJ2-7	few	NA	CASSLEGGHYYEQYF	TGTGCCAGCAGCTTGGAAGGGGGACATTACTACGAGCAGTACTTC
TRBV10-1	TRBJ2-7	NA	TRBD2	CASSSGFGTSREQYF	TGCGCCAGCAGTAGCGGTTTCGGGACTAGCCGCGAGCAGTACTTC
TRBV5-1	TRBJ2-1	NA	NA	CASSLGTDYNEQFF	TGCGCCAGCAGCTTGGGGACAGACTACAATGAGCAGTTCTTC
TRBV3-1/TRBV3-2	TRBJ2-5	few	NA	CASSQGGGRQETQYF	TGTGCCAGCAGCCAAGGGGGGGGGCGACAAGAGACCCAGTACTTC
TRBV29-1	TRBJ1-1	few	NA	CSVGDFQENTEAFF	TGCAGCGTGGGGGACTTCCAGGAGAACACTGAAGCTTTCTTT
TRBV19	TRBJ2-5	NA	NA	CASNDGEDQETQYF	TGTGCCAGTAACGACGGGGAGGACCAAGAGACCCAGTACTTC
TRBV19	TRBJ1-5	NA	NA	CASATGPIQPQHF	TGTGCCAGCGCTACAGGGCCAATACAGCCCCAGCATTTT
TRBV7-6	TRBJ1-1	NA	TRBD1	CASSEQGSNTEAFF	TGTGCCAGCAGCGAACAGGGGTCGAACACTGAAGCTTTCTTT
TRBV5-3	TRBJ1-3	NA	NA	CARSQDRSSGNTIYF	TGTGCCAGAAGCCAGGACAGAAGCTCTGGAAACACCATATATTTT
TRBV18	TRBJ1-1	few	NA	CASSPNRDTKNTEAFF	TGTGCCAGCTCACCTAACCGGGACACTAAGAACACTGAAGCTTTCTTT
TRBV25-1	TRBJ1-3	once	NA	CASSGWTVSGNTIYF	TGTGCCAGCAGTGGGTGGACAGTCTCTGGAAACACCATATATTTT
TRBV10-1	TRBJ2-2	NA	TRBD2	CASSENGGALNTGELFF	TGCGCCAGCAGTGAGAACGGGGGGGCCTTGAACACCGGGGAGCTGTTTTTT
TRBV11-2	TRBJ1-6	NA	NA	CASSLDRDSPLHF	TGTGCCAGCAGCTTAGACAGGGATTCACCCCTCCACTTT
TRBV4-1	TRBJ1-2	NA	TRBD1	CASSQPRQGGGSYTF	TGCGCCAGCAGCCAACCCAGACAGGGCGGTGGAAGCTACACCTTC
TRBV9	TRBJ1-1	NA	NA	CASSVALMNTEAFF	TGTGCCAGCAGCGTTGCACTGATGAACACTGAAGCTTTCTTT
TRBV6-6	TRBJ2-5	NA	NA	CASSRGETQYF	TGTGCCAGCTCAAGGGGCGAGACCCAGTACTTC
TRBV5-4	TRBJ1-1	NA	NA	CASSSGGSNTEAFF	TGTGCCAGCAGCTCCGGAGGCAGCAACACTGAAGCTTTCTTT
TRBV6-5	TRBJ1-2	once	NA	CASSYQATVRGYTF	TGTGCCAGCAGTTACCAGGCGACAGTGCGGGGCTACACCTTC
TRBV19	TRBJ2-2	NA	TRBD1	CASSTRGRVTGELFF	TGTGCCAGTAGTACAAGGGGGCGCGTCACCGGGGAGCTGTTTTTT
TRBV12-3/TRBV12-4	TRBJ2-2	NA	NA	CASTNTGTGELFF	TGTGCCAGCACCAACACAGGGACCGGGGAGCTGTTTTTT
TRBV9	TRBJ2-7	NA	NA	CASSVEPGIYEQYF	TGTGCCAGCAGCGTAGAACCAGGGATCTACGAGCAGTACTTC
TRBV7-7	TRBJ2-5	NA	NA	CASSLGRGSGTQYF	TGTGCCAGCAGCTTAGGCAGGGGTTCAGGGACCCAGTACTTC
TRBV3-1/TRBV3-2	TRBJ2-1	NA	TRBD1	CASSQEEWTGDNEQFF	TGTGCCAGCAGCCAAGAAGAGTGGACAGGGGACAATGAGCAGTTCTTC
TRBV5-1	TRBJ1-1	NA	NA	CASSQDRMNTEAFF	TGCGCCAGCAGCCAAGACAGGATGAACACTGAAGCTTTCTTT
TRBV9	TRBJ1-1	NA	TRBD1	CASSGQGALNTEAFF	TGTGCCAGCAGCGGACAGGGGGCCTTGAACACTGAAGCTTTCTTT
TRBV5-1	TRBJ2-7	once	NA	CASSPGISDEQYF	TGCGCCAGCAGCCCGGGTATTTCCGACGAGCAGTACTTC
TRBV4-2	TRBJ1-1	NA	NA	CASSPGTSTEAFF	TGTGCCAGCAGCCCCGGGACAAGTACTGAAGCTTTCTTT